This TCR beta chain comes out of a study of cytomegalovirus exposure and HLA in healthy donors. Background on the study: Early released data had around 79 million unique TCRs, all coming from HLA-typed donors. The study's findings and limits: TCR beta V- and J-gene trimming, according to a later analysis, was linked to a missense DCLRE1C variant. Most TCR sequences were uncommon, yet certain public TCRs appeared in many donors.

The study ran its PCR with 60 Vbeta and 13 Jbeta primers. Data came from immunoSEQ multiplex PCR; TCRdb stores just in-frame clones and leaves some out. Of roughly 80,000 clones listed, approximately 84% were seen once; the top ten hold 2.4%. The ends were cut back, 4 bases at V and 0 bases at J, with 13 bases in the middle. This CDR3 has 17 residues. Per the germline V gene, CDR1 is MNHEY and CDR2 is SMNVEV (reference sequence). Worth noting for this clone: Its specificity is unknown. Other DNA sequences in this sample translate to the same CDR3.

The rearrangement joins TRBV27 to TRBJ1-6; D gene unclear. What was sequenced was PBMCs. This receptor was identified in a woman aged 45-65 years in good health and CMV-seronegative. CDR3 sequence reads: CASSYSGLSSYNSPLHF. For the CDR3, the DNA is TGTGCCAGCAGTTACTCAGGCCTGAGCTCCTATAATTCACCCCTCCACTTT.